A selection of T cell receptor beta chains follows, all from one sample in a study of OX40 agonist ivuxolimab in advanced cancers. TCRdb keeps only in-frame clones here, not all; method: immunoSEQ multiplex PCR. The top ten clones hold 10% to 15% of a sample with approximately 26,000 clones, 79% of them seen once. Here the sequenced sample was CD4+ or CD8+ T cells sorted from blood, taken in a trial of the OX40 agonist ivuxolimab. The receptor source for this set is an adult with an advanced solid tumor such as melanoma, head and neck, liver or kidney cancer. The CDR3 runs from the conserved cysteine through the conserved F or W. Each record gives: V gene, CDR3 protein.

v_gene: TRBV6-4; CDR3aa: CASSDSGANVLTF
v_gene: TRBV7-9; CDR3aa: CASSLAGSSYEQYF
v_gene: TRBV7-9; CDR3aa: CASSLDMNTEAFF
v_gene: TRBV10-2; CDR3aa: CASSEEVFNEKLFF
v_gene: TRBV10-3; CDR3aa: CAISESLGEVGEQYF
v_gene: TRBV19; CDR3aa: CASSTFYFQGSGANVLTF
v_gene: TRBV5-1; CDR3aa: CASSLALRGYSPLHF
v_gene: TRBV27; CDR3aa: CASSFSVQLTSTDTQYF
v_gene: TRBV14; CDR3aa: CASSRTGGTGELFF
v_gene: TRBV11-3; CDR3aa: CASSSTPKTDTQYF
v_gene: TRBV28; CDR3aa: CASSSGTGSTGELFF
v_gene: TRBV5-1; CDR3aa: CASSPDRSGTEAFF
v_gene: TRBV2; CDR3aa: CASSEIGVDTEAFF
v_gene: TRBV7-9; CDR3aa: CASSPMVRTDEAFF
v_gene: TRBV4-2; CDR3aa: CASSGGYEQYF
v_gene: TRBV2; CDR3aa: CASTFSGSFGEKLFF
v_gene: TRBV6-5; CDR3aa: CASSYARSYNSPLHF
v_gene: TRBV7-8; CDR3aa: CASSKIPGANVLTF